The 19 T cell receptor beta chains reported below all come from one sample, sequenced in a study of OX40 agonist ivuxolimab in advanced cancers. Here immunoSEQ multiplex PCR was the method, and the copy in TCRdb shows in-frame clones only, minus some. This sample yields about 32,000 clones, of which roughly 76% are seen a single time; about a fifth belongs to the top ten. The specimen comprised CD4+ or CD8+ T cells sorted from blood, sampled in a trial of the OX40 agonist ivuxolimab. Receptors were obtained from an adult with an advanced solid tumor such as melanoma, head and neck, liver or kidney cancer.

The V gene is TRBV7-2, the J gene TRBJ1-2, with unresolved D. CDR1 and CDR2 from the germline V gene are SGHTA and FQGNSA. The CDR3 extends over 13 amino acids. V lost 1 base and J lost 1, with 4 bases in between. The CDR3, as DNA: TGTGCCAGCAGCTTAGGCCATAACTATGGCTACACCTTC. It specifies CASSLGHNYGYTF.

This chain uses TRBV28 with TRBJ2-4; TRBD1 matches 7 bases. The ends lost 5 bases at V and 2 bases at J; junction bases unmatched: 3. The CDR3 has 14 residues. Germline V gene data show CDR1 as MDHEN and CDR2 as SYDVKM. CDR3 in DNA: TGTGCCAGCAGTAGAGGGGGCTCCAAAAACATTCAGTACTTC. Its translation is CASSRGGSKNIQYF. The whole variable domain, filled in from reference TRBV28 and TRBJ2-4, reads DVKVTQSSRYLVKRTGEKVFLECVQDMDHENMFWYRQDPGLGLRLIYFSYDVKMKEKGDIPEGYSVSREKKERFSLILESASTNQTSMYLCASSRGGSKNIQYFGAGTRLSVL.

The CDR3 protein is CASKWGVRTDTQYF. The CDR3 DNA reads as TGTGCCAGCAAATGGGGGGTCCGTACAGATACGCAGTATTTT. The chain uses TRBV2 and TRBJ2-3, with D possibly matching TRBD2 (6 bases). V dropped 7 bases and J dropped 3 bases, with 14 bases sitting between them. CDR3 length: 14 amino acids. Germline assignment: CDR1 SNHLY and CDR2 FYNNEI.

The J gene is TRBJ1-3, the V gene TRBV6-6; a possible D gene is TRBD1 (6 bases). The length of the CDR3 is 14 residues. Looked up from germline, CDR1 is MNHNY and CDR2 is SVGAGI (reference sequence). The V end lost 3 bases, the J end lost 6 bases, and 12 bases lay between the germline ends. CDR3 DNA: TGTGCCAGCAGTTATGGGACATCCGAAAACACCATATATTTT. It yields the protein CASSYGTSENTIYF.

V is TRBV19 and J is TRBJ1-3, with TRBD1 as a possible D gene (6 bases). Looked up from germline, CDR1 is LNHDA and CDR2 is SQIVND (reference sequence). The V end lost 10 bases, the J end lost 0 bases, and 10 bases lay between the germline ends. The CDR3 covers 13 residues. The CDR3 DNA sequence: TGTGCCACCAGGACAGCCTCTGGAAACACCATATATTTT. Translated, it gives CATRTASGNTIYF.

The chain uses TRBV30 and TRBJ2-5; 10 positions agree with TRBD2. Germline V gene lookup returns CDR1 GTSNPN and CDR2 SVGIG (reference sequence). Unmatched junction bases numbered 8, after V lost 0 bases and J lost 4 bases. The CDR3 totals 16 residues. The CDR3 sequence: CAWSVGGLAGAETQYF. CDR3 sequence (DNA): TGTGCCTGGAGTGTAGGTGGCCTAGCGGGGGCAGAGACCCAGTACTTC. Supplemented by reference TRBV30 and TRBJ2-5, the full variable domain reads SQTIHQWPATLVQPVGSPLSLECTVEGTSNPNLYWYRQAAGRGLQLLFYSVGIGQISSEVPQNLSASRPQDRQFILSSKKLLLSDSGFYLCAWSVGGLAGAETQYFGPGTRLLVL.

The sample holds a few counts of this clone. The rearrangement uses TRBV2 and TRBJ2-4; TRBD1 might be the D (6 bases). This CDR3 region has 12 residues. The V and J ends lost 8 bases and 11 bases respectively, with 16 bases between them. Germline lookup yields CDR1 SNHLY and CDR2 FYNNEI. As DNA, the CDR3 is TGTGCCAGCGGTTTACAGGGTGGACTTCAGTACTTC. Protein sequence: CASGLQGGLQYF.

The chain joins TRBV5-6 to TRBJ2-7; D ambiguous. The V and J ends lost 4 bases and 5 bases respectively, with 7 bases between them. The germline V gene has CDR1 SGHDT and CDR2 YYEEEE. CDR3 length: 11 amino acids. The CDR3 loop reads CASSPRNEQYF. The CDR3 bases are TGTGCCAGCAGCCCACGAAACGAGCAGTACTTC.

V usage is TRBV27 and J usage is TRBJ2-7; D not resolved. Trimming left V 3 bases short and J 3 bases short, with 12 bases between. CDR1 is MNHEY, CDR2 SMNVEV, per germline (reference sequence). The CDR3 has 14 residues. This CDR3 reads CASSFPDCNYEQYF. The CDR3 DNA follows: TGTGCCAGCAGTTTCCCCGACTGTAACTACGAGCAGTACTTC.

J is TRBJ2-5 and V is TRBV11-2; 10 nucleotides agree with TRBD2. After removal of 4 bases from V and 4 bases from J, the junction contained 6 bases not matched to a gene. CDR3 length equals 15 residues. Germline CDR1 reads SGHAT; CDR2 reads FQNNGV. CDR3 in amino acids: CASSSSAGGTETQYF. The CDR3 nucleotides are TGTGCCAGCAGCTCGTCAGCGGGGGGGACAGAGACCCAGTACTTC.

The genes are TRBV7-3 and TRBJ2-7; the D is unclear. The CDR3 consists of 15 residues. With 4 bases removed from V and 2 bases from J, the gap between germline ends came to 15 bases. Germline V gives CDR1 SGHTA, CDR2 FQGTGA. The CDR3 sequence: CASSSGPAAAYEQYF. In DNA, the CDR3 is TGTGCCAGCAGCTCCGGCCCTGCGGCAGCCTACGAGCAGTACTTC.

In DNA, the CDR3 is TGTGCCAGCCTCCAGGGGGGCACAGATACGCAGTATTTT. It translates to CASLQGGTDTQYF. The chain recombines TRBV2 with TRBJ2-3, with TRBD1 matching 7 bases. CDR3 length: 13 residues. V gave up 8 bases and J gave up 1 base; unmatched junction bases: 3. Germline V gives CDR1 SNHLY, CDR2 FYNNEI. Full variable domain (missing parts from reference TRBV2 and TRBJ2-3): EPEVTQTPSHQVTQMGQEVILRCVPISNHLYFYWYRQILGQKVEFLVSFYNNEISEKSEIFDDQFSVERPDGSNFTLKIRSTKLEDSAMYFCASLQGGTDTQYFGPGTRLTVL.

This rearrangement joins TRBV15 to TRBJ2-2; 10 bases map to TRBD2. The germline gives CDR1 LNHNV, CDR2 YYDKDF (reference sequence). The CDR3 covers 17 residues. The V segment lost 0 bases and the J segment 5 bases; nucleotides outside the gene matches: 6. In DNA, the CDR3 is TGTGCCACCAGCAGAGATTGGGCTAGCGGGAGTACCGGGGAGCTGTTTTTT. It is translated as CATSRDWASGSTGELFF.

The chain recombines TRBV18 with TRBJ1-6; TRBD1 aligns across 7 bases. CDR1 KGHSH and CDR2 LQKENI come from the germline V gene. This CDR3 contains 15 residues. Unmatched junction bases numbered 7, after V lost 5 bases and J lost 6 bases. The CDR3 DNA follows: TGTGCCAGCTCATCAGACAGGGTTGGTAATTCACCCCTCCACTTT. Amino acids: CASSSDRVGNSPLHF.

In this sample, this clone turned up a few times. This rearrangement joins TRBV19 to TRBJ1-6; D may be TRBD1 (6 bases). V shed 7 bases and J shed 10 bases, with 11 bases lying between them. CDR3 length equals 12 residues. From germline, CDR1 is LNHDA and CDR2 SQIVND (reference sequence). CDR3 protein: CASTRGRSPLHF. The CDR3 region has the DNA TGTGCCAGTACCAGGGGACGGTCACCCCTCCACTTT.

This clone has only one observation. The rearrangement links TRBV7-3 to TRBJ2-3; 7 bases map to TRBD1. Unmatched junction bases numbered 5, after V lost 5 bases and J lost 6 bases. Germline V gene data show CDR1 as SGHTA and CDR2 as FQGTGA. CDR3 length equals 13 residues. DNA of the CDR3: TGTGCCAGCAGCCGACAGGGTTCGGATACGCAGTATTTT. The encoded protein is CASSRQGSDTQYF.

The rearrangement links TRBV2 to TRBJ2-3; 11 bases are a match to TRBD2. This CDR3 has 13 residues. Germline assignment: CDR1 SNHLY and CDR2 FYNNEI. With V trimmed by 4 bases and J by 13 bases, 7 bases remained unmatched. The CDR3 is CASSGIAGGPKYF. In nucleotides, the CDR3 is TGTGCCAGCAGTGGAATAGCGGGGGGGCCAAAGTATTTT.

This clone was picked up one time. V and J are TRBV6-1 and TRBJ1-2; TRBD1 aligns across 7 bases. The CDR3 runs to 11 residues. The V gene end was trimmed by 7 bases and the J gene end by 8 bases; junction bases not matched to a gene: 4. CDR1 MNHNS and CDR2 SASEGT come from the germline V gene. The CDR3 DNA is TGTGCCAGCAAGAGACAGGGCGGCTACACCTTC. It specifies CASKRQGGYTF.

The rearrangement joins TRBV5-1 to TRBJ2-3, with 10 bases lining up with TRBD2. CDR1 and CDR2 from the germline V gene are SGHRS and YFSETQ. Trimming removed 2 bases from V and 5 bases from J; junction bases left unmatched: 2. This CDR3 contains 14 residues. Here the CDR3 reads CASSFRLAGDTQYF. The CDR3 DNA follows: TGCGCCAGCAGCTTTAGACTAGCGGGAGATACGCAGTATTTT.